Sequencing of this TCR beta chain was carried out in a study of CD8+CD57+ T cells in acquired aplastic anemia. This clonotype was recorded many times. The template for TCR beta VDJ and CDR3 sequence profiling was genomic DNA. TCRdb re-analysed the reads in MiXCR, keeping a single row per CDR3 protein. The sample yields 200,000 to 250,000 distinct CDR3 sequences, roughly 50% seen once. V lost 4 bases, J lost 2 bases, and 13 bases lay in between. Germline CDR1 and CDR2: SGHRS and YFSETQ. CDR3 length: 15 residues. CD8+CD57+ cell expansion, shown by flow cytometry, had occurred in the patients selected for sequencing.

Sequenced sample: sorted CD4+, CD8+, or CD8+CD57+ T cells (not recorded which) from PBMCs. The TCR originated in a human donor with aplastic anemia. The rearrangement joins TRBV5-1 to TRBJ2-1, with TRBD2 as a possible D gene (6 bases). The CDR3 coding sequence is TGCGCCAGCAGCCCGGACGGGGGAGCCTACAATGAGCAGTTCTTC. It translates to CASSPDGGAYNEQFF.